Each of the 28 T cell receptor beta chains below was sequenced from the same sample in a study of regulatory T cells in long-lasting Graves disease. CDR3 regions were amplified by Arm-PCR using iRepertoire HTBI primers to build TCR beta libraries. TCRdb itself ran the multiplex PCR reads through MiXCR, one entry per CDR3 protein. The table includes 350,000 to 400,000 distinct CDR3 sequences, 15% to 19% detected once. Time point in this sample: newly diagnosed GD, antithyroid drugs for less than 3 months. PBMCs were the source of the RNA used for TCR sequencing. Sample: peripheral blood mononuclear cells (PBMCs), taken at new diagnosis, from a patient treated with antithyroid drugs. The source of these receptors is a female donor with Graves disease.

This clonotype was seen repeatedly, ten times or more. The chain uses TRBV12-3 or TRBV12-4 and TRBJ2-7, with D possibly being TRBD1 (6 bases). CDR3 length: 11 amino acids. V dropped 6 bases and J dropped 6 bases, with 9 bases sitting between them. For the CDR3, the DNA is TGTGCCAGCAGCAGGGGATCCGAGCAGTACTTC. It encodes CASSRGSEQYF.

This clonotype occurred many times. This sequence joins TRBV20-1 and TRBJ2-7; possibly TRBD2 for D (5 bases). The germline gives CDR1 DFQATT, CDR2 SNEGSKA (reference sequence). CDR3 length: 13 residues. V was trimmed by 4 bases and J by 7 bases, leaving 17 bases between them. The CDR3 sequence: CSANWRTRGEQYF. In DNA form, the CDR3 reads TGCAGTGCTAATTGGCGCACGCGAGGGGAGCAGTACTTC.

The chain uses TRBV24-1 and TRBJ2-1; D gene unclear. The CDR3 has 16 residues. V shed 3 bases and J shed 5 bases, with 16 bases lying between them. Per germline, CDR1 KGHDR and CDR2 SFDVKD. The CDR3 protein is CATSDPRGWEDNEQFF. CDR3 nucleotide sequence: TGTGCCACCAGTGATCCGCGAGGTTGGGAAGACAATGAGCAGTTCTTC.

This clonotype has at least ten counts. The chain employs TRBV19 and TRBJ1-2; 8 bases are shared with TRBD1. CDR3 length equals 14 residues. The V segment lost 7 bases and the J segment 4 bases; nucleotides outside the gene matches: 8. CDR1 and CDR2 (germline): LNHDA, SQIVND (reference sequence). For the CDR3, the DNA is TGTGCCAGTACGGAAGGACAGGGTGGCTATGGCTACACCTTC. Translating gives CASTEGQGGYGYTF.

In its sample, this clonotype was seen many times. The V gene is TRBV20-1, the J gene TRBJ2-6, with D unclear. Germline V gene sequence: CDR1 DFQATT, CDR2 SNEGSKA (reference sequence). Trimming removed 0 bases from V and 1 base from J, with 4 bases in between. This CDR3 contains 14 residues. CDR3 in DNA: TGCAGTGCTAGAGAGGGATCTGGGGCCAACGTCCTGACTTTC. It specifies CSAREGSGANVLTF.

The table lists this clonotype with a count of one. This chain joins TRBV9 and TRBJ2-3; either TRBD1 or TRBD2 may fit D (5 bases each). CDR3 length: 13 residues. Germline lookup yields CDR1 SGDLS and CDR2 YYNGEE. The V end lost 8 bases, the J end lost 5 bases, and 15 bases lay between the germline ends. The DNA for the CDR3 is TGTGCCAGTCTACCGAATGGGGGAGATACGCAGTATTTT. It translates to CASLPNGGDTQYF.

This clonotype showed up just a few times. This chain joins TRBV30 and TRBJ1-5; D possibly corresponds to TRBD1 (6 bases). V gave up 2 bases and J gave up 0 bases, with 17 bases separating them. Germline assignment: CDR1 GTSNPN and CDR2 SVGIG (reference sequence). CDR3 length: 17 amino acids. The CDR3 sequence is CAWSRGGTQLSNQPQHF. The CDR3 nucleotides read TGTGCCTGGAGTCGTGGGGGCACGCAACTTAGCAATCAGCCCCAGCATTTT.

This clonotype came up many times. The chain carries TRBV6-1 and TRBJ1-1, with a tentative D call TRBD1 (5 bases). This CDR3 comprises 12 residues. Per the germline V gene, CDR1 is MNHNS and CDR2 is SASEGT. Trimming removed 6 bases at V and 6 bases at J, with 11 bases between. This chain's CDR3 is CASSQTRAEAFF. CDR3 sequence (DNA): TGTGCCAGCAGCCAGACCAGGGCTGAAGCTTTCTTT.

This clonotype has ten or more counts. This rearrangement joins TRBV5-1 to TRBJ2-1; 10 bases are a match to TRBD1. J gave up 8 bases and V 3 bases, and 5 bases lay outside the gene matches. The CDR3 loop spans 14 amino acids. Germline CDR1 and CDR2: SGHRS and YFSETQ. The CDR3 loop is CASSWGQGRDEQFF. The DNA for the CDR3 is TGCGCCAGCAGCTGGGGACAGGGGAGGGATGAGCAGTTCTTC. Drawing the rest from reference TRBV5-1 and TRBJ2-1, the complete variable domain is KAGVTQTPRYLIKTRGQQVTLSCSPISGHRSVSWYQQTPGQGLQFLFEYFSETQRNKGNFPGRFSGRQFSNSRSEMNVSTLELGDSALYLCASSWGQGRDEQFFGPGTRLTVL.

This clonotype turned up a few times. The chain combines TRBV11-2 with TRBJ2-7; the match to TRBD2 covers 10 bases. This CDR3 region has 14 residues. V shed 1 base and J 4 bases; nucleotides not matched to a gene: 1. Germline V lookup: CDR1 SGHAT, CDR2 FQNNGV. CDR3 bases: TGTGCCAGCAGCTTAGCTAGCGGGAGATACGAGCAGTACTTC. Translated: CASSLASGRYEQYF.

Ten or more counts support this clonotype. The chain is built from TRBV7-3 and TRBJ2-3; unclear D gene. The CDR3 has 13 residues. Germline CDR1 and CDR2: SGHTA and FQGTGA. V lost 3 bases, J lost 2 bases, and 6 bases lay in between. This chain's CDR3 is CASSFGVTDTQYF. CDR3 DNA sequence: TGTGCCAGCAGCTTTGGGGTCACAGATACGCAGTATTTT.

V usage is TRBV6-1 and J usage is TRBJ2-7; 9 nucleotides match TRBD1. V lost 4 bases and J lost 0; bases outside the gene matches: 4. CDR3 size: 15 residues. Germline loops: CDR1 MNHNS, CDR2 SASEGT. The CDR3: CASSAQGASSYEQYF. In DNA, the CDR3 is TGTGCCAGCAGTGCACAGGGGGCGAGCTCCTACGAGCAGTACTTC.

This chain uses TRBV20-1 with TRBJ2-4; D perhaps matches TRBD2 (6 bases). The CDR3 covers 16 residues. Germline V lookup: CDR1 DFQATT, CDR2 SNEGSKA (reference sequence). V dropped 1 base and J dropped 5 bases, with 18 bases sitting between them. DNA of the CDR3: TGCAGTGCTAGAGTTCGGGACTGGTTCCTTGAAAACATTCAGTACTTC. Its translation: CSARVRDWFLENIQYF.

This clonotype was detected ten times or more. The rearrangement joins TRBV29-1 to TRBJ2-1, with D possibly being TRBD2 (6 bases). Trimming cost V 3 bases and J 0 bases, with 12 bases left between them. CDR3 length equals 15 residues. The germline V gene encodes CDR1 SQVTM and CDR2 ANQGSEA. CDR3 coding DNA: TGCAGCGTTGATAGGCGGGGTAACTCCTACAATGAGCAGTTCTTC. Translating it yields CSVDRRGNSYNEQFF.

This clonotype was counted at least ten times. The rearrangement uses TRBV18 and TRBJ2-1; 7 nucleotides line up with TRBD1. Per germline, CDR1 KGHSH and CDR2 LQKENI. Trimming at V came to 4 bases and at J to 8 bases, leaving 5 bases not matched to a gene. The CDR3 is 13 amino acids. The CDR3 nucleotides read TGTGCCAGCTCACGGGACAGAAGGGATGAGCAGTTCTTC. Translated: CASSRDRRDEQFF.

The genes are TRBV4-2 and TRBJ2-7; the D gene is possibly TRBD1 (5 bases). This CDR3 is built from 19 residues. Trimming took 5 bases from V and 3 from J, leaving 29 bases between them. From germline, CDR1 is LGHNA and CDR2 YNFKEQ. CDR3 protein: CASSKVGRRPTASYYEQYF. The CDR3 DNA sequence: TGTGCCAGCAGCAAAGTTGGACGCAGGCCGACAGCGTCATACTACGAGCAGTACTTC.

The rearrangement links TRBV28 to TRBJ2-1, with TRBD2 matching over 7 bases. V gave up 2 bases and J gave up 5 bases; unmatched junction bases: 6. CDR1 is MDHEN and CDR2 is SYDVKM in the germline V gene. There are 15 residues in the CDR3. The CDR3 sequence: CASSLEPSGNNEQFF. CDR3 coding DNA: TGTGCCAGCAGTTTAGAGCCGAGCGGGAACAATGAGCAGTTCTTC.

This clonotype was detected many times. The chain combines TRBV12-3 or TRBV12-4 with TRBJ2-5; D remains ambiguous. The CDR3 extends over 18 amino acids. Trimming shortened V by 6 bases and J by 1 base, and 24 bases separated the two germline ends. CDR3 nucleotide sequence: TGTGCCAGCAGCAACCACCCCGGATACCTGGGCCCCCAAGAGACCCAGTACTTC. Encoded protein: CASSNHPGYLGPQETQYF.

This clonotype came up a few times. The chain combines TRBV4-1 with TRBJ1-2; D call uncertain. This CDR3 contains 15 residues. V was trimmed by 1 base and J by 4 bases, leaving 13 bases between them. The germline gives CDR1 MGHRA, CDR2 YSYEKL. The CDR3 protein is CASSQAAVSGYGYTF. CDR3 DNA: TGCGCCAGCAGCCAAGCGGCGGTGAGCGGCTATGGCTACACCTTC.

This clonotype was detected a few times. The V gene is TRBV12-3 or TRBV12-4, the J gene TRBJ2-1; no reliable D call. V lost 3 bases and J 2 bases, leaving 5 bases between the germline ends. The CDR3 loop spans 13 amino acids. Here the CDR3 DNA reads TGTGCCAGCAGTTTCGGGCCCTACAATGAGCAGTTCTTC. Protein sequence: CASSFGPYNEQFF.

A remark on this clonotype: A much larger clone lies one base from this, so it may be a read error. The CDR3 does not close with the conserved phenylalanine or tryptophan, likely indicating a read error. This chain uses TRBV5-4 with TRBJ1-1; D unclear. The V end was cut by 6 bases, the J end by 0 bases, with 9 bases between. Per germline, CDR1 SGHNT and CDR2 YYREEE (reference sequence). The CDR3 is 13 residues long. CDR3 sequence: CASTSSMNTEAFS. The CDR3 DNA is TGTGCCAGCACCTCCAGCATGAACACTGAAGCTTTCTCT.

There are many counts of this clonotype. The V and J genes are TRBV2 and TRBJ1-1; TRBD1 matches 8 bases. The CDR3 sequence is 15 residues long. Germline trimming cut 3 bases from V and 7 bases from J; bases unmatched to any gene: 10. Germline CDR1 and CDR2: SNHLY and FYNNEI. CDR3 in DNA: TGTGCCAGCAGTGATGTTCAGGGGGCTCGGGGTGAAGCTTTCTTT. It codes for CASSDVQGARGEAFF. Together with reference TRBV2 and TRBJ1-1, the CDR3 gives the full variable domain: EPEVTQTPSHQVTQMGQEVILRCVPISNHLYFYWYRQILGQKVEFLVSFYNNEISEKSEIFDDQFSVERPDGSNFTLKIRSTKLEDSAMYFCASSDVQGARGEAFFGQGTRLTVV.

This clonotype was counted a few times. The J gene is TRBJ1-2, the V gene TRBV6-2 or TRBV6-3; 10 nucleotides line up with TRBD1. The CDR3 extends over 12 amino acids. V lost 8 bases and J lost 11; bases outside the gene matches: 8. The germline gives CDR1 MNHEY, CDR2 SVGEGT. This chain's CDR3 is CASYDRGREYTF. In DNA form, the CDR3 reads TGTGCCAGCTATGACAGGGGGCGCGAGTACACCTTC.

In regard to this clonotype: A read error may be the cause here, since a much bigger clone is one base away. The chain couples TRBV9 to TRBJ2-5, with D tentatively TRBD2 (6 bases). The V and J ends lost 7 bases and 0 bases respectively, with 10 bases between them. Germline V gene sequence: CDR1 SGDLS, CDR2 YYNGEE. CDR3 size: 13 residues. Here the CDR3 DNA reads TGTGCCAGCGGCGGGGACTACCAAGAGACCCAGTACTTC. Translated, it gives CASGGDYQETQYF.

This clonotype occurred many times. V gene TRBV12-3 or TRBV12-4 combines with J gene TRBJ1-2; D is unclear. The CDR3 runs 15 residues. V was trimmed by 5 bases and J by 0 bases, leaving 13 bases between them. CDR3 sequence (DNA): TGTGCCAGCAGTAATGCCCTCAGAGCTAACTATGGCTACACCTTC. Encoded protein: CASSNALRANYGYTF.

This clonotype was picked up many times. This rearrangement joins TRBV11-2 to TRBJ1-2, with D possibly matching TRBD1 (5 bases). Germline V gene data show CDR1 as SGHAT and CDR2 as FQNNGV. This CDR3 has 15 residues. V dropped 6 bases and J dropped 7 bases, with 21 bases sitting between them. The CDR3 DNA reads as TGTGCCAGCAGAAGGCCTGGGACCAGACCCAGTGGCTACACCTTC. Protein product: CASRRPGTRPSGYTF.

The sample holds a few counts of this clonotype. The chain has TRBV6-2 or TRBV6-3 and TRBJ1-3; perhaps TRBD1 as D (6 bases). In germline, CDR1 is MNHEY, CDR2 SVGEGT. The CDR3 totals 14 residues. V was cut by 7 bases and J by 4 bases, with 14 bases left in between. CDR3 amino acids: CASTGGSLGNTIYF. In DNA form, the CDR3 reads TGTGCCAGCACTGGGGGCAGTCTCGGAAACACCATATATTTT.

There are a few counts of this clonotype. The chain is built from TRBV19 and TRBJ2-3, with a weak D call TRBD2 (5 bases). The CDR3 runs to 13 residues. Germline V CDR1 and CDR2: LNHDA, SQIVND (reference sequence). V gave up 4 bases and J gave up 1 base, with 6 bases separating them. CDR3 nucleotides: TGTGCCAGTAGTACGCGGGGCACAGATACGCAGTATTTT. Its protein product is CASSTRGTDTQYF.